These 32 T cell receptor beta chains were all obtained from the same sample, sequenced in a study of tumor and adjacent non-tumor tissue in lung cancer. Three rounds of nested PCR, following a modified ARM-PCR protocol, produced the TCRbeta library. TCRdb reanalysed the multiplex PCR reads using MiXCR and keeps one entry per CDR3 protein. The repertoire holds about 60,000 distinct CDR3 sequences, with roughly two thirds as singletons. No cell sorting was done before RNA was extracted from the tissue. Distant lung tissue was collected more than 3 cm away from the tumor edge. Sequenced material: distant non-tumor lung tissue. The receptors come from a man between 70 and 80 years old with non-small cell lung cancer.

Concerning this clonotype itself: The conserved phenylalanine or tryptophan is not found at the CDR3 terminus, so this likely reflects a read error. The rearrangement links TRBV2 to TRBJ1-1; no definite D call. The CDR3 extends over 15 amino acids. Germline CDR1 SNHLY, CDR2 FYNNEI. Trimming left V 7 bases short and J 6 bases short, with 21 bases between. The CDR3 DNA reads as TGTGCCAGCACGCCTTCGCTTACTGTCTTCGCTGAAGCTTTCCTT. Protein sequence: CASTPSLTVFAEAFL.

Comment on this clonotype: The junction departs from germline at one end; a sequencing error may be responsible. The rearrangement links TRBV5-8 to TRBJ1-1; D is uncertain. The CDR3 is 14 amino acids. Germline-derived CDR1 and CDR2 are SGHTS and YDEGEE. The CDR3 DNA is TGTGCCAGCAGCTTTGGGGAACTGAACACTGATGCTTTCTTC. Protein sequence: CASSFGELNTDAFF. The whole variable domain, remainder taken from reference TRBV5-8 and TRBJ1-1, is EAGVTQSPTHLIKTRGQQATLRCSPISGHTSVYWYQQALGLGLQFLLWYDEGEERNRGNFPPRFSGRQFPNYSSELNVNALELEDSALYLCASSFGELNTDAFFGQGTRLTVV.

CDR3 protein: CASNPFRDTDTQYF. The CDR3 nucleotides are TGTGCCAGCAACCCGTTCAGGGACACAGATACGCAGTATTTT. V gene TRBV28 combines with J gene TRBJ2-3, with TRBD1 as a possible D gene (5 bases). This CDR3 spans 14 amino acids. Germline assignment: CDR1 MDHEN and CDR2 SYDVKM. Trimming cost V 7 bases and J 2 bases, with 13 bases left between them. Looking up the rest from reference TRBV28 and TRBJ2-3 gives the full variable domain: DVKVTQSSRYLVKRTGEKVFLECVQDMDHENMFWYRQDPGLGLRLIYFSYDVKMKEKGDIPEGYSVSREKKERFSLILESASTNQTSMYLCASNPFRDTDTQYFGPGTRLTVL.

A note on this clonotype: The conserved closing phenylalanine or tryptophan is absent in this CDR3, likely reflecting a read error. It is unclear where the CDR3 begins or ends on the DNA, so no DNA is shown, and the CDR3 is as TCRdb lists it. This CDR3 is CASSIDERTSGNFS. The J gene is TRBJ2-1, the V gene TRBV5-4; the D segment call TRBD2 is taken from the table without a DNA check. The germline V gene has CDR1 SGHNT and CDR2 YYREEE (reference sequence). From its first to its last residue, the CDR3 has 14 amino acids.

With regard to this clonotype: A much more abundant neighbour one base away suggests this may be a read error. The rearrangement uses TRBV20-1 and TRBJ1-1; D remains ambiguous. Germline CDR1 and CDR2: DFQATT and SNEGSKA (reference sequence). This CDR3 has 15 amino acids. The DNA of the CDR3 is TGCAGTACTAGAGCGAGCGGCAGGTTATTCTCTGAAGCTTTCTTT. Its protein product is CSTRASGRLFSEAFF.

This clonotype appeared many times. The genes are TRBV6-2 or TRBV6-3 and TRBJ2-2; 7 bases map to TRBD2. The CDR3 totals 16 residues. Germline trimming cut 5 bases from V and 6 bases from J; bases unmatched to any gene: 12. CDR1 and CDR2 (germline): MNHEY, SVGEGT. This CDR3 is CASSPPAGVSPGELFF. The CDR3 DNA sequence: TGTGCCAGCAGTCCCCCGGCGGGAGTATCGCCCGGGGAGCTGTTTTTT.

Regarding this clonotype: A read error is possible here, since a much larger clone lies one base away. This rearrangement joins TRBV10-2 to TRBJ1-2; D not certain. The CDR3 is made up of 13 amino acids. Deletions cut 3 bases from V and 4 bases from J, with 9 bases between. Germline CDR1 and CDR2: WSHSY and SAAADI. In nucleotides, the CDR3 is TGCGCCAGCAGTGATCAGGTGGGCTATGGCTACACCTTC. Protein sequence: CASSDQVGYGYTF.

On this clonotype itself: The final CDR3 position lacks the conserved phenylalanine or tryptophan, pointing to a likely read error. This chain connects TRBV5-6 to TRBJ2-7, with 7 bases fitting TRBD1. This CDR3 spans 14 amino acids. Per the germline V gene, CDR1 is SGHDT and CDR2 is YYEEEE. This CDR3 is CGSSLDRYSYEQYS. CDR3 sequence (DNA): TGTGGCAGCAGCTTGGACAGGTACTCCTACGAGCAGTACTCC.

This clonotype was seen repeatedly, ten times or more. The chain is built from TRBV5-1 and TRBJ1-1; no reliable D call. Looked up from germline, CDR1 is SGHRS and CDR2 is YFSETQ. V was cut by 4 bases and J by 1 base, with 8 bases left in between. The CDR3 has 13 amino acids. The CDR3 spells CASSGWGNTEAFF. The DNA for the CDR3 is TGCGCCAGCAGCGGATGGGGGAACACTGAAGCTTTCTTT. Looking up the rest from reference TRBV5-1 and TRBJ1-1 gives the full variable domain: KAGVTQTPRYLIKTRGQQVTLSCSPISGHRSVSWYQQTPGQGLQFLFEYFSETQRNKGNFPGRFSGRQFSNSRSEMNVSTLELGDSALYLCASSGWGNTEAFFGQGTRLTVV.

This clonotype is deemed medium-sized. This chain joins TRBV11-2 and TRBJ2-1; weak D call: TRBD2 (5 bases). CDR1 is SGHAT, CDR2 FQNNGV, per germline. The CDR3 consists of 14 residues. V lost 1 base, J lost 7 bases, and 11 bases lay in between. The CDR3 region has the DNA TGTGCCAGCAGCTTAGGGATTAGCGCAAATGAGCAGTTCTTC. Its protein is CASSLGISANEQFF. Full variable domain (outside the CDR3, taken from reference TRBV11-2 and TRBJ2-1): EAGVAQSPRYKIIEKRQSVAFWCNPISGHATLYWYQQILGQGPKLLIQFQNNGVVDDSQLPKDRFSAERLKGVDSTLKIQPAKLEDSAVYLCASSLGISANEQFFGPGTRLTVL.

A remark on this clonotype: In this CDR3 the conserved last residue, phenylalanine or tryptophan, is missing, so a read error is likely. The chain joins TRBV11-2 to TRBJ2-2; maybe TRBD2 (5 bases). This CDR3 contains 16 residues. CDR1 is SGHAT, CDR2 FQNNGV, per germline. As DNA, the CDR3 is TGCGCCAGCAGCTTAGATCGACTACCCTCGGCCGGGGAGCTGTTTATT. This codes for CASSLDRLPSAGELFI.

This clonotype appeared many times. The V call is TRBV12-3 or TRBV12-4, the J call TRBJ1-4; D not certain. CDR3 length: 14 amino acids. The V gene lost 7 bases and the J gene lost 4 bases, with 13 bases spanning the gap. CDR3 residues: CASTRTDRNEKLFF. The CDR3, as DNA: TGTGCCAGCACCCGGACGGACCGTAATGAAAAACTGTTTTTT.

In the case of this clonotype: A much larger clone differs from this one at a single base, so this may be a read error. The CDR3 DNA sequence: TGTGCCAGCAGCCCTTGGACAGGGGGCTTCACCGGGGAGCTGTTTTTT. Translating gives CASSPWTGGFTGELFF. The rearrangement uses TRBV5-4 and TRBJ2-2, with TRBD1 identical over 11 bases. Germline V gene lookup returns CDR1 SGHNT and CDR2 YYREEE (reference sequence). The CDR3 extends over 16 amino acids. V trimming: 4 bases; J trimming: 4 bases; junction bases outside the gene matches: 6.

The CDR3 nucleotides are TGTGCCAGCGCCCCAGGCCAAGTTAACTATGGCTACACCTTC. Translation gives CASAPGQVNYGYTF. The rearrangement links TRBV11-2 to TRBJ1-2; no reliable D call. The CDR3 loop spans 14 amino acids. V was pared by 8 bases and J by 1 base, with 14 bases between. Germline V gene lookup returns CDR1 SGHAT and CDR2 FQNNGV.

Concerning this clonotype: The conserved closing phenylalanine or tryptophan is absent in this CDR3, likely reflecting a read error. This chain connects TRBV11-2 to TRBJ2-2; 7 bases match TRBD1. CDR3 length: 16 residues. CDR1 is SGHAT and CDR2 is FQNNGV in the germline V gene. Trimming cost V 5 bases and J 9 bases; bases outside gene matches: 15. CDR3 in amino acids: CASSLQGTLFVRELFL. DNA for the CDR3: TGTGCCAGCAGCCTACAGGGGACGTTGTTCGTTCGGGAGCTGTTTTTA.

This clonotype was observed once. At one end, the junction sequence differs from germline, possibly due to a read error. The V call is TRBV5-1, the J call TRBJ2-3; a weak D match, TRBD2 (5 bases). This CDR3 has 15 amino acids. Germline V gene sequence: CDR1 SGHRS, CDR2 YFSETQ. CDR3: CANSRTSGRTDTQYF. CDR3 coding DNA: TGCGCCAACAGCCGGACGAGCGGTCGCACAGATACGCAGTATTTT. The full variable domain, rest sourced from reference TRBV5-1 and TRBJ2-3, is KAGVTQTPRYLIKTRGQQVTLSCSPISGHRSVSWYQQTPGQGLQFLFEYFSETQRNKGNFPGRFSGRQFSNSRSEMNVSTLELGDSALYLCANSRTSGRTDTQYFGPGTRLTVL.

In the case of this clonotype: The CDR3 does not end in the conserved phenylalanine or tryptophan, so this is likely a read error. This chain links TRBV6-1 with TRBJ2-6, with a tentative D call TRBD1 (6 bases). The germline CDR1 and CDR2 sequences are MNHNS and SASEGT. This CDR3 comprises 15 residues. CDR3 nucleotide sequence: TGTGCCAGCTGGCTCCAGGGGTCTGGGGTCAACGTCCTGACTTCC. Protein sequence: CASWLQGSGVNVLTS.

This clonotype was observed a single time. The conserved closing phenylalanine or tryptophan is absent in this CDR3, likely reflecting a read error. The DNA is omitted, as the CDR3 cannot be located on it reliably, and the CDR3 follows TCRdb's listing. J is TRBJ2-5 and V is TRBV11-2; TRBD1, the table's D call, lacks a check against the DNA. The CDR3 has 16 residues if both end residues are counted. The germline gives CDR1 SGHAT, CDR2 FQNNGV. The CDR3 is CASSLVDRGLGETRHL.

This clonotype came up many times. This may be a read error: a much more frequent sequence differs by one nucleotide. The chain employs TRBV11-2 and TRBJ2-1; D gene ambiguous. Looked up from germline, CDR1 is SGHAT and CDR2 is FQNNGV. The CDR3 runs to 13 residues. The germline V and J ends were trimmed by 5 bases and 5 bases, with 10 bases remaining between them. CDR3: CASSKRLDNEQFF. CDR3 in DNA: TGTGCCAGCAGCAAGCGTTTAGACAATGAGCAGTTCTTC.

The CDR3 reads CASSHLGLAGGSTGELFF. DNA for the CDR3: TGTGCCAGCAGCCATCTAGGACTAGCGGGAGGGAGCACCGGGGAGCTGTTTTTT. The chain has TRBV4-2 and TRBJ2-2, with TRBD2 identical over 15 bases. V shed 3 bases and J 4 bases; nucleotides not matched to a gene: 6. This CDR3 spans 18 amino acids. CDR1 and CDR2 from the germline V gene are LGHNA and YNFKEQ.

This clonotype has a single count. A read error may account for a junction end that differs from germline. The rearrangement uses TRBV11-2 and TRBJ2-3; 8 bases fit TRBD2. The CDR3 sequence is 18 residues long. Germline lookup yields CDR1 SGHAT and CDR2 FQNNGV. Here the CDR3 DNA reads TGTGCCACCAGCTTCGGGACTAGTGGGAGCAGGGCCGCAGATACGCAGTATTTT. Encoded protein: CATSFGTSGSRAADTQYF.

Remarks on this clonotype: Mismatch with germline at one junction end may stem from a read error. The V call is TRBV29-1, the J call TRBJ2-3; tentative D call: TRBD2 (6 bases). Germline loops: CDR1 SQVTM, CDR2 ANQGSEA. The CDR3 totals 14 residues. The CDR3 protein is CIVAGTQNTDTQYF. Here the CDR3 DNA reads TGCATCGTTGCCGGGACTCAAAACACAGATACGCAGTATTTT.

As regards this clonotype: A much larger clone lies a single base off, so this may be a read error. The V call is TRBV12-3 or TRBV12-4, the J call TRBJ2-1; 8 nucleotides match TRBD2. This CDR3 contains 14 residues. Here the CDR3 DNA reads TGTACCAGCAGTTTAGTCGGGGGGGCCGTTGAGCAGTTCTTC. This gives the protein CTSSLVGGAVEQFF.

This clonotype showed up just once. The J gene is TRBJ2-3, the V gene TRBV7-9; D is undetermined. From germline, CDR1 is SEHNR and CDR2 FQNEAQ (reference sequence). V lost 5 bases to trimming and J lost 5 bases, with 20 bases between them. The CDR3 extends over 16 amino acids. The CDR3, as DNA: TGTGCCAGCAGCGGGAAGGGTGGGCGTTTTATAGATACGCAGTATTTT. This codes for CASSGKGGRFIDTQYF. The full variable domain, rest sourced from reference TRBV7-9 and TRBJ2-3, is DTGVSQNPRHKITKRGQNVTFRCDPISEHNRLYWYRQTLGQGPEFLTYFQNEAQLEKSRLLSDRFSAERPKGSFSTLEIQRTEQGDSAMYLCASSGKGGRFIDTQYFGPGTRLTVL.

Of note for this clonotype: Likely a read error: the CDR3 ends without its conserved phenylalanine or tryptophan. The rearrangement uses TRBV11-2 and TRBJ1-1; no definite D call. The CDR3 totals 13 residues. Germline values: CDR1 SGHAT, CDR2 FQNNGV. The CDR3 protein is CVSTESPNTGAFY. CDR3 coding DNA: TGTGTCAGCACCGAATCCCCGAACACTGGAGCTTTCTAT.

There are many counts of this clonotype. The chain employs TRBV6-2 or TRBV6-3 and TRBJ2-1; TRBD2 aligns across 11 bases. The CDR3 has 15 residues. The V gene's germline CDR1 is MNHEY and CDR2 SVGEGT. Unmatched junction bases numbered 13, after V lost 4 bases and J lost 14 bases. The CDR3 loop reads CASSSRLAGYPVKFF. The CDR3 DNA reads TGTGCCAGCAGTTCCCGACTAGCGGGGTATCCTGTGAAGTTCTTC.

This clonotype has a handful of counts. The junction differs from germline at one of its ends, possibly a read error. The CDR3 DNA reads as TGTGTCATCAGTGAGTTGTTGGGAGAAAAACTGTTTTTT. It encodes CVISELLGEKLFF. The chain links TRBV10-3 to TRBJ1-4; D ambiguous. There are 13 residues in the CDR3. Germline CDR1 ENHRY, CDR2 SYGVKD.

This clonotype is hyperexpanded by share. This chain joins TRBV11-2 and TRBJ2-2; the match to TRBD1 covers 7 bases. CDR3 length: 13 residues. The germline V gene has CDR1 SGHAT and CDR2 FQNNGV. V shed 6 bases, J shed 5 bases, and the junction held 3 bases outside the gene matches. CDR3 loop: CASSPQGTGELFF. DNA for the CDR3: TGTGCCAGCAGTCCACAGGGGACCGGGGAGCTGTTTTTT.

This clonotype has just one count. The germline gene is not matched at one end of the junction; a read error may be the cause. The chain has TRBV5-8 and TRBJ2-7; D may be TRBD1 (5 bases). This CDR3 comprises 14 residues. Germline CDR1 and CDR2: SGHTS and YDEGEE. As DNA, the CDR3 is TGCGCCAGCACCGCGGTAAGGGGCTTGTACGAGCAGTACTTC. Amino acid sequence: CASTAVRGLYEQYF.

DNA for the CDR3: TGTGCTAGTGGTAGAAGCAGGGAGGGGGAGCAGTTCTTC. This encodes CASGRSREGEQFF. The chain joins TRBV12-5 to TRBJ2-1; 7 bases fit TRBD2. Unmatched junction bases numbered 8, after V lost 5 bases and J lost 10 bases. CDR1 is LGHNT and CDR2 is FRNRAP in the germline V gene. The CDR3 is 13 amino acids.

This clonotype was seen repeatedly, ten times or more. This rearrangement joins TRBV29-1 to TRBJ2-3; D call uncertain. Germline values: CDR1 SQVTM, CDR2 ANQGSEA. This CDR3 is 12 amino acids long. The ends were cut back, 4 bases at V and 4 bases at J, with 9 bases in the middle. CDR3 nucleotides: TGCAGCGTTGTAAGGGTATCAGATACGCAGTATTTT. It translates to CSVVRVSDTQYF.

For this clonotype: With a much larger clone just one base away, this may be a read error. This sequence joins TRBV5-4 and TRBJ2-7; D unresolved. The germline CDR1 and CDR2 sequences are SGHNT and YYREEE (reference sequence). This CDR3 comprises 11 residues. This CDR3 reads CAGSFEDEQYF. The CDR3 DNA reads TGTGCCGGCAGCTTTGAGGACGAGCAGTACTTC.